This T cell receptor beta chain derives from a study of post-analysis software for immune sequencing data. Every TCR beta cDNA library bore unique molecular identifiers. TCRdb re-called the PCR reads through MiXCR, storing one row per CDR3 protein. The sample lists roughly 540,000 distinct CDR3 sequences; around a third were seen once. Germline V CDR1 and CDR2: SNHLY, FYNNEI. The V gene lost 4 bases and the J gene lost 0 bases, with 12 bases spanning the gap. The CDR3 covers 15 residues. General observations from the study: Controls showed lower frequencies than patients for a few TRBV segments, and TRBV5-6, TRBV5-1 and TRBV20-1 were among these.

In the case of this clonotype: Its antigen is not identified.

The receptor's source is a girl aged 2 to 17 with multiple sclerosis. The V and J genes are TRBV2 and TRBJ1-1, with a weak D call TRBD1 (5 bases). Material for sequencing was blood. The DNA for the CDR3 is TGTGCCAGCAGTGTCCGACAGCAAGTGAACACTGAAGCTTTCTTT. It is translated as CASSVRQQVNTEAFF.